The 32 T cell receptor beta chains below come from one sample, sequenced in a study of cytomegalovirus exposure and HLA in healthy donors. Generated by immunoSEQ multiplex PCR, the TCRdb table keeps only in-frame clones and is missing some. This sample has some 120,000 clones, with 89% found just once. Source material: PBMCs. The receptors were gathered from a woman younger than 30 in good health and CMV-seronegative.

This rearrangement joins TRBV28 to TRBJ2-7; 9 nucleotides line up with TRBD1. The CDR3 covers 15 residues. Trimming removed 6 bases from V and 5 bases from J; junction bases left unmatched: 11. Looked up from germline, CDR1 is MDHEN and CDR2 is SYDVKM. The chain's CDR3 is CASSTPGQGIHEQYF. DNA for the CDR3: TGTGCCAGCAGCACACCGGGACAGGGAATCCACGAGCAGTACTTC. The full variable domain, its missing parts supplied by reference TRBV28 and TRBJ2-7, is DVKVTQSSRYLVKRTGEKVFLECVQDMDHENMFWYRQDPGLGLRLIYFSYDVKMKEKGDIPEGYSVSREKKERFSLILESASTNQTSMYLCASSTPGQGIHEQYFGPGTRLTVT.

The V and J genes are TRBV16 and TRBJ2-1, with 8 positions matching TRBD1. J lost 8 bases, V lost 2 bases, and 5 bases had no gene match. This CDR3 spans 14 amino acids. Germline V CDR1 and CDR2: KGHSY, FQNENV. CDR3 protein: CASSQQGAGHEQFF. The CDR3 DNA reads as TGTGCCAGCAGCCAACAGGGGGCGGGGCATGAGCAGTTCTTC.

This clone was counted a single time. The chain employs TRBV7-9 and TRBJ1-4; D unclear. Deletions cut 3 bases from V and 4 bases from J, with 6 bases between. CDR1 is SEHNR and CDR2 is FQNEAQ in the germline V gene (reference sequence). The CDR3 loop spans 13 amino acids. The CDR3 region has the DNA TGTGCCAGCAGCTTTGGGCTTAATGAAAAACTGTTTTTT. The encoded protein is CASSFGLNEKLFF.

This rearrangement joins TRBV11-2 to TRBJ1-1; D ambiguous. Germline V gene data show CDR1 as SGHAT and CDR2 as FQNNGV. V was clipped by 1 base and J by 8 bases, with 11 bases between them. This CDR3 spans 13 amino acids. CDR3 residues: CASSLGRRGEAFF. The CDR3 DNA sequence: TGTGCCAGCAGCTTAGGTCGACGAGGGGAAGCTTTCTTT.

V gene TRBV19 combines with J gene TRBJ2-3, with 9 bases identical to TRBD1. V was clipped by 3 bases and J by 4 bases; unmatched bases: 2. Germline loops: CDR1 LNHDA, CDR2 SQIVND (reference sequence). CDR3 length: 14 amino acids. The CDR3, as DNA: TGTGCCAGTAGTATTGGGACAGGGCCAGATACGCAGTATTTT. It encodes CASSIGTGPDTQYF. Together with reference TRBV19 and TRBJ2-3, the CDR3 gives the full variable domain: DGGITQSPKYLFRKEGQNVTLSCEQNLNHDAMYWYRQDPGQGLRLIYYSQIVNDFQKGDIAEGYSVSREKKESFPLTVTSAQKNPTAFYLCASSIGTGPDTQYFGPGTRLTVL.

The rearrangement joins TRBV7-9 to TRBJ2-7, with D possibly being TRBD2 (5 bases). V lost 5 bases, J lost 3 bases, and 14 bases lay in between. Germline V gene data show CDR1 as SEHNR and CDR2 as FQNEAQ (reference sequence). The length of the CDR3 is 14 residues. The CDR3 region is CASSPSGIGYEQYF. DNA of the CDR3: TGTGCCAGCAGCCCCTCGGGGATTGGCTACGAGCAGTACTTC.

The rearrangement links TRBV5-1 to TRBJ1-1, with 7 bases lining up with TRBD1. Germline CDR1 reads SGHRS; CDR2 reads YFSETQ. This CDR3 contains 14 residues. Trimming at V came to 2 bases and at J to 0 bases, leaving 1 base not matched to a gene. This CDR3 is CASSLGGLNTEAFF. The CDR3 bases are TGCGCCAGCAGCTTAGGGGGCTTGAACACTGAAGCTTTCTTT. The variable domain in full, with the rest retrieved from reference TRBV5-1 and TRBJ1-1, is KAGVTQTPRYLIKTRGQQVTLSCSPISGHRSVSWYQQTPGQGLQFLFEYFSETQRNKGNFPGRFSGRQFSNSRSEMNVSTLELGDSALYLCASSLGGLNTEAFFGQGTRLTVV.

This clone was picked up a small number of times. V gene TRBV2 combines with J gene TRBJ2-3, with TRBD2 matching 11 bases. Germline assignment: CDR1 SNHLY and CDR2 FYNNEI. This CDR3 is 15 amino acids long. With 5 bases clipped from V and 2 bases from J, the junction kept 3 bases outside the gene matches. The CDR3 region has the DNA TGTGCCAGCAGTTTGGGACTAGCGGTCACAGATACGCAGTATTTT. Translating it yields CASSLGLAVTDTQYF.

As regards this clone: This sample also contains other DNA sequences that code for the same CDR3. The chain links TRBV19 to TRBJ2-3, with a possible D match to TRBD1 (6 bases). The germline V gene has CDR1 LNHDA and CDR2 SQIVND (reference sequence). The V end was cut by 2 bases, the J end by 3 bases, with 9 bases between. The CDR3 totals 14 residues. CDR3 coding DNA: TGTGCCAGTAGTATAAGGGGGAGTACAGATACGCAGTATTTT. It is translated as CASSIRGSTDTQYF. The whole variable domain, remainder taken from reference TRBV19 and TRBJ2-3, is DGGITQSPKYLFRKEGQNVTLSCEQNLNHDAMYWYRQDPGQGLRLIYYSQIVNDFQKGDIAEGYSVSREKKESFPLTVTSAQKNPTAFYLCASSIRGSTDTQYFGPGTRLTVL.

This rearrangement joins TRBV6-1 to TRBJ2-2, with D possibly TRBD2 on 7 matching bases. V gave up 8 bases and J gave up 2 bases, with 15 bases separating them. This CDR3 has 15 amino acids. Looked up from germline, CDR1 is MNHNS and CDR2 is SASEGT. The CDR3 DNA reads as TGTGCCAGCCTCCCGGGGGGCTATAACACCGGGGAGCTGTTTTTT. This translates into CASLPGGYNTGELFF.

CDR3 amino acids: CASSWDSSYEQYF. CDR3 bases: TGTGCCAGCAGCTGGGACAGCTCCTACGAGCAGTACTTC. The V and J genes are TRBV5-6 and TRBJ2-7; 7 nucleotides agree with TRBD1. Germline V lookup: CDR1 SGHDT, CDR2 YYEEEE. The CDR3 is 13 amino acids. V lost 3 bases, J lost 0 bases, and 0 bases stayed unmatched.

J is TRBJ2-7 and V is TRBV6-1; 9 bases are shared with TRBD1. V was clipped by 8 bases and J by 7 bases; unmatched bases: 9. The CDR3 covers 13 residues. Looked up from germline, CDR1 is MNHNS and CDR2 is SASEGT. The CDR3 DNA follows: TGTGCCAGCTCCGGGACAGGGCTTCTGGAGCAGTACGTC. Residues: CASSGTGLLEQYV.

The chain links TRBV27 to TRBJ1-1, with a weak D call TRBD1 (6 bases). The V end was cut by 5 bases, the J end by 2 bases, with 12 bases between. The CDR3 length is 14 residues. The germline V gene has CDR1 MNHEY and CDR2 SMNVEV (reference sequence). The CDR3 protein is CASSKRDINTEAFF. CDR3 sequence (DNA): TGTGCCAGCAGTAAACGGGACATTAACACTGAAGCTTTCTTT.

The chain employs TRBV28 and TRBJ2-7; 7 bases are shared with TRBD1. J lost 3 bases, V lost 7 bases, and 6 bases had no gene match. Germline CDR1 and CDR2: MDHEN and SYDVKM. The CDR3 covers 13 residues. The CDR3 sequence is CASIDRANYEQYF. As DNA, the CDR3 is TGTGCCAGCATCGACAGGGCCAACTACGAGCAGTACTTC.

The gene calls are TRBV29-1 and TRBJ1-5, with D uncertain. There are 13 residues in the CDR3. Germline V gene data show CDR1 as SQVTM and CDR2 as ANQGSEA. V was trimmed by 4 bases and J by 4 bases, leaving 11 bases between them. CDR3 bases: TGCAGCGTTGCGGGTCAGCCGAATCAGCCCCAGCATTTT. It specifies CSVAGQPNQPQHF.

This clone came up once. The J gene is TRBJ1-1, the V gene TRBV6-5; no reliable D call. There are 13 residues in the CDR3. Per germline, CDR1 MNHEY and CDR2 SVGAGI. V lost 2 bases and J 1 base, leaving 5 bases between the germline ends. CDR3 loop: CASSYEENTEAFF. The CDR3 nucleotides are TGTGCCAGCAGTTACGAGGAGAACACTGAAGCTTTCTTT.

The chain is built from TRBV18 and TRBJ1-2; a possible D gene is TRBD1 (5 bases). Trimming cost V 4 bases and J 11 bases, with 14 bases left between them. CDR1 is KGHSH and CDR2 is LQKENI in the germline V gene. The CDR3 runs 12 residues. The CDR3 DNA sequence: TGTGCCAGCTCACTCGAGAGCAGGGCGTACACCTTC. This codes for CASSLESRAYTF.

This clone was recorded once. The chain uses TRBV4-1 and TRBJ1-4; 7 nucleotides align to TRBD1. The CDR3 has 15 residues. Germline lookup yields CDR1 MGHRA and CDR2 YSYEKL. Unmatched junction bases numbered 4, after V lost 3 bases and J lost 3 bases. CDR3 bases: TGCGCCAGCAGCCACTGGGACAGCTCTAATGAAAAACTGTTTTTT. Protein: CASSHWDSSNEKLFF.

This clone was seen a handful of times. This chain uses TRBV21-1 with TRBJ2-7; the tabulated D call, TRBD2, remains unverified against the DNA. TRBV21-1 is an annotated pseudogene. CDR3 length equals 14 residues. CDR3 amino acids: CASSKEGEGHEQYV. The DNA of the CDR3 is TGTGCCAGCAGCAAAGAGGGGGAGGGGCACGAGCAGTACGTC.

This clone came up once. J is TRBJ2-7 and V is TRBV18; 8 bases line up with TRBD1. V shed 6 bases and J 3 bases; nucleotides not matched to a gene: 4. The CDR3 consists of 13 residues. Germline values: CDR1 KGHSH, CDR2 LQKENI. The CDR3 loop is CASSHGTGYEQYV. CDR3 DNA sequence: TGTGCCAGCTCTCACGGGACAGGCTACGAGCAGTACGTC.

The V gene is TRBV9, the J gene TRBJ2-3; 16 bases line up with TRBD2. The V segment lost 3 bases and the J segment 3 bases; nucleotides outside the gene matches: 4. The CDR3 is made up of 17 amino acids. Germline V lookup: CDR1 SGDLS, CDR2 YYNGEE. The CDR3 sequence is CASSARGLAGGTDTQYF. The CDR3 region has the DNA TGTGCCAGCAGCGCGAGGGGACTAGCGGGAGGGACAGATACGCAGTATTTT.

The J gene is TRBJ2-7, the V gene TRBV7-9; a weak D match, TRBD1 (5 bases). The CDR3 contains 14 residues. The ends were cut back, 1 base at V and 7 bases at J, with 14 bases in the middle. From germline, CDR1 is SEHNR and CDR2 FQNEAQ (reference sequence). The CDR3 sequence: CASSLDGRSGEQYF. The CDR3 DNA is TGTGCCAGCAGCTTAGACGGTCGCTCAGGGGAGCAGTACTTC.

In this sample, this clone turned up once. CDR3 sequence: CASSQEPGVRNEQFF. CDR3 sequence (DNA): TGCGCCAGCAGCCAAGAGCCGGGAGTAAGAAATGAGCAGTTCTTC. This chain links TRBV4-1 with TRBJ2-1; TRBD2 is a possible D gene (6 bases). With 0 bases removed from V and 7 bases from J, the gap between germline ends came to 13 bases. CDR3 length: 15 residues. Germline V CDR1 and CDR2: MGHRA, YSYEKL.

CDR3 protein: CASSLGQGAEKLFF. The CDR3 DNA follows: TGTGCCAGCAGCTTGGGCCAGGGGGCTGAAAAACTGTTTTTT. The chain uses TRBV5-6 and TRBJ1-4; 8 positions agree with TRBD1. V lost 0 bases to trimming and J lost 7 bases; unmatched junction nucleotides: 2. This CDR3 region has 14 residues. CDR1 SGHDT and CDR2 YYEEEE come from the germline V gene.

This rearrangement joins TRBV19 to TRBJ1-3, with D unresolved. The CDR3 sequence is 14 residues long. Trimming removed 5 bases at V and 2 bases at J, with 10 bases between. CDR1 is LNHDA and CDR2 is SQIVND in the germline V gene (reference sequence). CDR3: CASSLERTGNTIYF. The CDR3 DNA reads as TGTGCCAGTAGTTTGGAGAGGACTGGAAACACCATATATTTT.

The genes are TRBV28 and TRBJ1-1; D is unclear. There are 17 residues in the CDR3. V gave up 7 bases and J gave up 5 bases, with 26 bases separating them. The germline CDR1 and CDR2 sequences are MDHEN and SYDVKM. In nucleotides, the CDR3 is TGTGCCAGCACCCCAAGAAGGTCGACGGGGAGAACAACTGAAGCTTTCTTT. Residues: CASTPRRSTGRTTEAFF.

The chain has TRBV19 and TRBJ1-3; TRBD1 might be the D (6 bases). From germline, CDR1 is LNHDA and CDR2 SQIVND (reference sequence). This CDR3 has 15 residues. V lost 4 bases to trimming and J lost 4 bases, with 14 bases between them. The CDR3 DNA reads as TGTGCCAGTAGTACGGGTCAGGGGATCGGAAACACCATATATTTT. This gives the protein CASSTGQGIGNTIYF.

This clone was seen only a few times. The chain is built from TRBV21-1 and TRBJ2-5; the table's D call TRBD1 went unverified against the DNA. TRBV21-1 is labeled a pseudogene. CDR3 length equals 13 residues. The CDR3 spells CASSKRGRETQYF. DNA for the CDR3: TGTGCCAGCAGCAAAAGGGGGCGAGAGACCCAGTACTTC.

J is TRBJ1-5 and V is TRBV12-2; whether TRBD1, the table's D call, matches the DNA was not checked. TRBV12-2 is reported as a pseudogene. The length of the CDR3 is 17 residues. The CDR3 sequence: CASRSLIRALGNQPQHF. The CDR3 coding sequence is TGTGCAAGTCGCTCATTAATCAGGGCGTTAGGCAATCAGCCCCAGCATTTT.

The chain couples TRBV10-3 to TRBJ1-4; D is uncertain. Trimming stripped 8 bases from V and 8 bases from J, with 12 bases between. Germline values: CDR1 ENHRY, CDR2 SYGVKD. This CDR3 region has 12 residues. The CDR3 nucleotides are TGTGCCATCGGCACTGTGAGGGAAAAACTGTTTTTT. Its translation is CAIGTVREKLFF.

The chain recombines TRBV7-9 with TRBJ2-2, with a tentative D call TRBD2 (6 bases). Per germline, CDR1 SEHNR and CDR2 FQNEAQ (reference sequence). V lost 3 bases and J 7 bases, leaving 12 bases between the germline ends. The length of the CDR3 is 14 residues. CDR3 in amino acids: CASSFGRGDGELFF. The CDR3, as DNA: TGTGCCAGCAGCTTTGGGCGGGGTGACGGGGAGCTGTTTTTT.

Written as DNA, the CDR3 is TGTGCCAGCAGTTCCGAGGGGGTAAACCAGCCCCAGCATTTT. This codes for CASSSEGVNQPQHF. The chain has TRBV2 and TRBJ1-5; D might be TRBD1 (6 bases). The CDR3 covers 14 residues. Trimming removed 5 bases from V and 7 bases from J, with 15 bases in between. Germline V gene data show CDR1 as SNHLY and CDR2 as FYNNEI.